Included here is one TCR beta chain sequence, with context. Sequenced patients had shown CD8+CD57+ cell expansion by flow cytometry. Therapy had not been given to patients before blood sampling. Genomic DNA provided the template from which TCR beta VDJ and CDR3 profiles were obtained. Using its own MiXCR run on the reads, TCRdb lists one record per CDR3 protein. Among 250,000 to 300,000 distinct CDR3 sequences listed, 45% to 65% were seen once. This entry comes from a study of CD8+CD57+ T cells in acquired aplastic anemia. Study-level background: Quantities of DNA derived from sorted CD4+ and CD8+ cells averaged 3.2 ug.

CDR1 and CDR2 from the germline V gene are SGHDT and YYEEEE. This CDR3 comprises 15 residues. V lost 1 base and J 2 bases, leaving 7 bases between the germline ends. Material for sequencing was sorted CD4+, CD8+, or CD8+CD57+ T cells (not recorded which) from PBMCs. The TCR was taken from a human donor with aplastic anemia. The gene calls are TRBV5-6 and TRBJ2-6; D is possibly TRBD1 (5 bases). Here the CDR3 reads CASSLQTAGANVLTF. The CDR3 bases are TGTGCCAGCAGCTTGCAGACAGCTGGGGCCAACGTCCTGACTTTC.